This T cell receptor (beta chain) was sequenced in a study of beta chain features in type 1 diabetes. Overall study findings and caveats: Researchers report that Type 1 diabetes patients had moderately but significantly shorter TCRB CDR3s across all four CD4+ subsets.

Reverse transcription of all isolated RNA meant that expressed TCRB transcripts were sequenced. Libraries were prepared by immunoSEQ multiplex PCR; TCRdb keeps only in-frame clonotypes and omits some of them. The top ten hold around 0.017% of the sample, which has hundreds of thousands of clones, roughly 11% seen once. This clone occurred a few times. No antigen is known for it. CDR1 and CDR2 (germline): SGHNT, YYREEE (reference sequence). This CDR3 is 16 amino acids long. Unmatched junction bases numbered 4, after V lost 4 bases and J lost 1 base. The chain employs TRBV5-4 and TRBJ2-3, with 12 positions matching TRBD2. This receptor was obtained from a young man with type 1 diabetes. The sequencing input was naive CD4+ T cells from blood. DNA of the CDR3: TGTGCCAGCAGCCGACCTAGCGGGGGGGGCACAGATACGCAGTATTTT. Protein: CASSRPSGGGTDTQYF.